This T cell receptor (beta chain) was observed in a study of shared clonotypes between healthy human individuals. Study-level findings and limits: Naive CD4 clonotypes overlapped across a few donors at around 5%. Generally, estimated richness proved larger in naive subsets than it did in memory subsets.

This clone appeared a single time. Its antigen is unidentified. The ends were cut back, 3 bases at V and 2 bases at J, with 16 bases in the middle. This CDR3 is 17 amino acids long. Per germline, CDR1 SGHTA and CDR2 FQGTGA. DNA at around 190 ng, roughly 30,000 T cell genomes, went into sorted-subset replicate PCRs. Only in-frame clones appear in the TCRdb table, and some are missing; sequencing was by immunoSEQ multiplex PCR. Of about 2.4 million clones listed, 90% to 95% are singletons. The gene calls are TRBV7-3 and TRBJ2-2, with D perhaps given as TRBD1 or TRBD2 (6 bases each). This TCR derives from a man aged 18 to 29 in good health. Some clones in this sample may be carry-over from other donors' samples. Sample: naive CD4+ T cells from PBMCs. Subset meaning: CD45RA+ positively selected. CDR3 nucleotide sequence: TGTGCCAGCAGCTTGAGGGGGGACACCTACAACACCGGGGAGCTGTTTTTT. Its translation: CASSLRGDTYNTGELFF.